These 18 T cell receptor beta chains were sequenced from one sample in a study of cytomegalovirus exposure and HLA in healthy donors. 60 Vbeta and 13 Jbeta primers were used in PCR. Sequencing was performed with immunoSEQ multiplex PCR; in TCRdb, only in-frame clones are kept and a portion is missing. The sample yields 95,000 to 100,000 clones, under 85% seen once. Sequenced material: PBMCs. These receptors were collected from a woman aged 40 to 50 in good health and CMV-seronegative.

This chain uses TRBV28 with TRBJ2-3, with 10 bases fitting TRBD2. V gave up 6 bases and J gave up 0 bases; unmatched junction bases: 12. This CDR3 is 18 amino acids long. CDR1 and CDR2 from the germline V gene are MDHEN and SYDVKM. CDR3 sequence: CASSPTGASGSSTDTQYF. The DNA of the CDR3 is TGTGCCAGCAGCCCCACTGGGGCTAGCGGGAGTAGCACAGATACGCAGTATTTT.

About this clone: A junction end diverges from the germline sequence, so it may reflect a read error. The CDR3 bases are TGTGCTAGCAGCTTAGAACTGTCCTACGAGCAGTACTTC. Translation: CASSLELSYEQYF. The rearrangement joins TRBV7-7 to TRBJ2-7; D unresolved. CDR3 length: 13 residues. Germline V gene data show CDR1 as SSHAT and CDR2 as FNYEAQ (reference sequence).

The V gene is TRBV5-1, the J gene TRBJ2-7; TRBD2 matches at 9 bases. The germline CDR1 and CDR2 sequences are SGHRS and YFSETQ. The CDR3 has 15 residues. The V gene end was trimmed by 4 bases and the J gene end by 5 bases; junction bases not matched to a gene: 10. This CDR3 reads CASSQTSGGAHEQYF. CDR3 in DNA: TGCGCCAGCAGCCAGACTAGCGGAGGAGCCCACGAGCAGTACTTC. Using reference TRBV5-1 and TRBJ2-7 for the parts outside the CDR3, the full variable domain is KAGVTQTPRYLIKTRGQQVTLSCSPISGHRSVSWYQQTPGQGLQFLFEYFSETQRNKGNFPGRFSGRQFSNSRSEMNVSTLELGDSALYLCASSQTSGGAHEQYFGPGTRLTVT.

This clone was detected a few times. The V and J genes are TRBV6-5 and TRBJ1-4; perhaps TRBD1 as D (6 bases). The V gene lost 1 base and the J gene lost 5 bases, with 8 bases spanning the gap. The CDR3 runs 14 residues. Per the germline V gene, CDR1 is MNHEY and CDR2 is SVGAGI. The chain's CDR3 is CASSYWQGNEKLFF. The DNA of the CDR3 is TGTGCCAGCAGTTACTGGCAGGGGAATGAAAAACTGTTTTTT.

The rearrangement uses TRBV7-2 and TRBJ2-3, with 12 bases aligning to TRBD1. CDR3 length: 15 amino acids. Trimming cost V 5 bases and J 6 bases; bases outside gene matches: 6. Germline-derived CDR1 and CDR2 are SGHTA and FQGNSA. This CDR3 reads CASSTGQGAYDTQYF. CDR3 coding DNA: TGTGCCAGCAGCACGGGACAGGGGGCATATGATACGCAGTATTTT.

This clone was seen once. V gene TRBV19 combines with J gene TRBJ2-1; 10 nucleotides agree with TRBD2. V lost 2 bases to trimming and J lost 6 bases; unmatched junction nucleotides: 7. The CDR3 is 16 residues long. Germline assignment: CDR1 LNHDA and CDR2 SQIVND (reference sequence). The CDR3 nucleotides are TGTGCCAGTAGTATATTAACTAGCGGGACCGTCAATGAGCAGTTCTTC. Encoded protein: CASSILTSGTVNEQFF.

The chain uses TRBV28 and TRBJ2-3; D might be TRBD1 (5 bases). V lost 1 base to trimming and J lost 4 bases, with 15 bases between them. The CDR3 length is 16 residues. Germline assignment: CDR1 MDHEN and CDR2 SYDVKM. The CDR3 spells CASSLSGAGRADTQYF. DNA for the CDR3: TGTGCCAGCAGTTTATCTGGGGCAGGGCGTGCAGATACGCAGTATTTT. The whole variable domain, remainder taken from reference TRBV28 and TRBJ2-3, is DVKVTQSSRYLVKRTGEKVFLECVQDMDHENMFWYRQDPGLGLRLIYFSYDVKMKEKGDIPEGYSVSREKKERFSLILESASTNQTSMYLCASSLSGAGRADTQYFGPGTRLTVL.

The J gene is TRBJ2-1, the V gene TRBV7-4; 9 bases map to TRBD1. V shed 4 bases and J 8 bases; nucleotides not matched to a gene: 12. The germline V gene encodes CDR1 SGHVT and CDR2 SQSDAQ. This CDR3 is 16 amino acids long. This CDR3 is CASSSAPGQGFDEQFF. For the CDR3, the DNA is TGTGCCAGCAGCTCCGCCCCGGGACAGGGATTCGATGAGCAGTTCTTC.

The chain joins TRBV30 to TRBJ1-6; TRBD1 matches at 9 bases. This CDR3 comprises 14 residues. The V segment lost 5 bases and the J segment 6 bases; nucleotides outside the gene matches: 5. CDR1 and CDR2 from the germline V gene are GTSNPN and SVGIG (reference sequence). In DNA, the CDR3 is TGTGCCTGGGGGACAGGGCCTCTTAATTCACCCCTCCACTTT. As protein: CAWGTGPLNSPLHF.

This chain links TRBV28 with TRBJ2-1, with TRBD2 matching 12 bases. From germline, CDR1 is MDHEN and CDR2 SYDVKM. This CDR3 contains 15 residues. Losses at the gene ends were 2 bases for V and 7 bases for J; bases not matched to a gene: 3. The CDR3 sequence: CASSLLAGGSNEQFF. In DNA form, the CDR3 reads TGTGCCAGCAGTTTACTAGCGGGAGGGTCTAATGAGCAGTTCTTC.

V and J are TRBV6-1 and TRBJ1-3; unclear D gene. V was cut by 2 bases and J by 3 bases, with 11 bases left in between. The germline V gene has CDR1 MNHNS and CDR2 SASEGT. CDR3 length equals 15 residues. For the CDR3, the DNA is TGTGCCAGCAGTGAAAGGAGGGCGGGTGGAAACACCATATATTTT. This translates into CASSERRAGGNTIYF.

This rearrangement joins TRBV5-8 to TRBJ2-6; D remains ambiguous. Per germline, CDR1 SGHTS and CDR2 YDEGEE. The CDR3 is 15 amino acids. V was clipped by 4 bases and J by 1 base, with 9 bases between them. CDR3 residues: CASSLWRSGANVLTF. The DNA of the CDR3 is TGTGCCAGCAGCCTGTGGAGATCTGGGGCCAACGTCCTGACTTTC. Variable domain in full (rest from reference TRBV5-8 and TRBJ2-6): EAGVTQSPTHLIKTRGQQATLRCSPISGHTSVYWYQQALGLGLQFLLWYDEGEERNRGNFPPRFSGRQFPNYSSELNVNALELEDSALYLCASSLWRSGANVLTFGAGSRLTVL.

This clone was found a few times. The gene calls are TRBV6-1 and TRBJ2-1; 7 positions agree with TRBD2. Germline V gives CDR1 MNHNS, CDR2 SASEGT. The CDR3 is 11 residues long. Trimming cost V 8 bases and J 9 bases; bases outside gene matches: 4. The CDR3 DNA sequence: TGTGCCAGCGGGCCGGGAGGTGAGCAGTTCTTC. The encoded protein is CASGPGGEQFF.

With respect to this clone: At one of its ends the junction is not consistent with the germline gene, which may arise from a read error. The CDR3 region has the DNA TGTTCCAGCAGCTTACCGGGAGGGTACTATGGCTACACCTTC. Translation: CSSSLPGGYYGYTF. The J gene is TRBJ1-2, the V gene TRBV7-9; no definite D call. CDR3 length: 14 amino acids. Germline V lookup: CDR1 SEHNR, CDR2 FQNEAQ (reference sequence).

The chain joins TRBV6-5 to TRBJ2-1; 12 bases match TRBD1. Germline V gives CDR1 MNHEY, CDR2 SVGAGI. With V trimmed by 0 bases and J by 9 bases, 3 bases remained unmatched. There are 15 residues in the CDR3. CDR3 sequence reads: CASSYSGTGGLEQFF. The CDR3 bases are TGTGCCAGCAGTTACTCGGGGACAGGGGGCCTTGAGCAGTTCTTC.

V gene TRBV30 combines with J gene TRBJ1-3, with D possibly TRBD1 on 5 matching bases. This CDR3 has 13 amino acids. Trimming pared 2 bases from V and 4 bases from J, leaving 9 bases between. The germline CDR1 and CDR2 sequences are GTSNPN and SVGIG (reference sequence). In DNA, the CDR3 is TGTGCCTGGAGTAGGGGTGAGGGAAACACCATATATTTT. As protein: CAWSRGEGNTIYF.

The V gene is TRBV7-8, the J gene TRBJ2-2; no definite D call. Germline lookup yields CDR1 SGHVS and CDR2 FQNEAQ. V was pared by 4 bases and J by 6 bases, with 12 bases between. This CDR3 has 14 amino acids. CDR3 nucleotides: TGTGCCAGCAGCTCTAGTAATGGCCCCGGGGAGCTGTTTTTT. This gives the protein CASSSSNGPGELFF.

The V and J genes are TRBV9 and TRBJ2-5, with TRBD2 matching over 15 bases. V shed 4 bases and J 7 bases; nucleotides not matched to a gene: 5. The germline gives CDR1 SGDLS, CDR2 YYNGEE. CDR3 length: 15 residues. CDR3 sequence: CASSIGLAGGGTQYF. As DNA, the CDR3 is TGTGCCAGCAGCATTGGACTAGCGGGAGGGGGGACCCAGTACTTC.